The present entry profiles one T cell receptor (beta chain) with its context. Its antigen is unidentified. Germline loops: CDR1 SGHTA, CDR2 FQGTGA. This CDR3 is built from 14 residues. V lost 2 bases to trimming and J lost 5 bases, with 10 bases between them. This record comes from a study of OX40 agonist ivuxolimab in advanced cancers. Study as a whole: Ivuxolimab, an antibody acting as an agonist of OX40 (CD134), was used to treat patients. Study-level results: Certain nonresponders additionally had low normalized T-cell clonal expansion.

The protocol was immunoSEQ multiplex PCR, while the TCRdb copy is restricted to in-frame clones and leaves out a portion. The sample includes approximately 72,000 clones, approximately 86% seen only once; the top ten take approximately 0.86%. Patients were ruled out by autoimmune disease history or systemic immunosuppression. The sequencing used CD4+ or CD8+ T cells sorted from blood, collected in a trial of the OX40 agonist ivuxolimab. This TCR came from an adult with an advanced solid tumor such as melanoma, head and neck, liver or kidney cancer. This chain uses TRBV7-3 with TRBJ2-1; D is perhaps TRBD2 (6 bases). CDR3 sequence reads: CASSLGGINNEQFF. Here the CDR3 DNA reads TGTGCCAGCAGCTTAGGGGGGATTAACAATGAGCAGTTCTTC. Looking up the rest from reference TRBV7-3 and TRBJ2-1 gives the full variable domain: GAGVSQTPSNKVTEKGKYVELRCDPISGHTALYWYRQSLGQGPEFLIYFQGTGAADDSGLPNDRFFAVRPEGSVSTLKIQRTERGDSAVYLCASSLGGINNEQFFGPGTRLTVL.